Sequencing of this T cell receptor beta chain was carried out in a study of cytomegalovirus exposure and HLA in healthy donors. Donors in the study were healthy people who gave bone marrow. The CDR3 sequence is 13 residues long. Germline-derived CDR1 and CDR2 are SGHTA and FQGTGA. V shed 5 bases and J shed 6 bases, with 14 bases lying between them. This PCR relied on a set of 60 Vbeta primers and 13 Jbeta primers. TCRdb's copy holds only in-frame clones and misses some; the assay was immunoSEQ multiplex PCR. The table has around 200,000 clones, 80% seen once; the top ten hold under 0.85%. The sequenced material came from PBMCs. The V gene is TRBV7-3, the J gene TRBJ2-7; D call uncertain. This receptor was taken from a boy aged 5 to 17 in good health and CMV-seronegative. The CDR3 sequence is CASSPTSGREQYF. In DNA form, the CDR3 reads TGTGCCAGCAGCCCGACCTCGGGTCGCGAGCAGTACTTC.